This T cell receptor (beta chain) derives from a study of T cell repertoires in cytomegalovirus infection. Study overall: CMV epitopes that were recently identified and HLA-C-restricted were used alongside well-studied HLA-B-restricted ones. Public signatures in TCR beta pointed to CMV infection and matching HLA type. Findings of the study overall: Identification of carriers of CMV plus the relevant HLA was performed using cumulative public TCR beta family frequency. HLA-C-restricted CMV-specific TCR beta clonotypes were dominant in the ex vivo response.

18 amino acids form the CDR3, both terminal residues included. This clonotype was seen more than once but under ten times. Its antigen is as yet unknown. The DNA is left out, because the CDR3 cannot be placed on it with certainty; the CDR3 is given as TCRdb lists it. Using its own MiXCR run on the reads, TCRdb lists one record per CDR3 protein. The sample yields around 750,000 distinct CDR3 sequences, approximately 32% seen once. This TCR came from a human donor in good health (CMV status not recorded). Some clones in this sample may be carry-over from other donors' samples. The material was cultured CD8+ T cells from PBMCs, obtained from culture after CMV antigen stimulation. This chain uses TRBV7-5 with TRBJ1-3; TRBD1, as called in the table, went unchecked against the DNA. TRBV7-5 is deemed a pseudogene. CDR3 loop: CISVSEGPGQRSGNTIYF.